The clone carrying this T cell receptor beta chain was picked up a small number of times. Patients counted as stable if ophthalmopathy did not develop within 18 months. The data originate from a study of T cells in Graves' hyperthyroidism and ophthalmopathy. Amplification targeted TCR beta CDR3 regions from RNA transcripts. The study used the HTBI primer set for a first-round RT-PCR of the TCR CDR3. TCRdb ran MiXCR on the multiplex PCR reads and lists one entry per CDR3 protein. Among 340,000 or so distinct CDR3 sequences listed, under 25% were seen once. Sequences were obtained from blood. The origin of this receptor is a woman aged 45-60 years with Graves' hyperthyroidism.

The chain's CDR3 is CSASSGPVNYGYTF. As DNA, the CDR3 is TGCAGTGCTAGTTCAGGACCCGTTAACTATGGCTACACCTTC. The chain is built from TRBV20-1 and TRBJ1-2; D is ambiguous. V was trimmed by 3 bases and J by 1 base, leaving 12 bases between them. CDR1 and CDR2 from the germline V gene are DFQATT and SNEGSKA (reference sequence). This CDR3 has 14 residues.